Listed below are T cell receptor beta chains from one sample, sequenced in a study of cytotoxic CD8 clonotypes in ibrutinib-treated CLL. TCRdb keeps only in-frame clones here, not all; method: immunoSEQ multiplex PCR. The sample shows some 140,000 clones, around 90% of them seen only once. Sequences were derived from PBMCs, sampled after 12 months of ibrutinib treatment. The receptors stem from a human donor with chronic lymphocytic leukemia. The conserved cysteine and the conserved F or W are not part of the CDR3 here. D genes are given only for firm matches. Expanded clones are given a class, and other clones once, few, many or no size at all.

j_call clone_size v_call d_call cdr3_aa
TRBJ1-2 NA TRBV28 TRBD1 ASIRTGTYGYT
TRBJ2-7 NA TRBV7-6 NA ASSLGGGSNEQY
TRBJ2-1 NA TRBV29-1 NA SVAGTVTYNEQF
TRBJ2-7 once TRBV11-2 NA ASSLFGVEQY
TRBJ2-1 NA TRBV6-1 TRBD2 ATQLAGVNEQF
TRBJ2-5 NA TRBV6-5 NA ASSYSYQTGQETQY
TRBJ2-3 NA TRBV7-2 TRBD2 ASSPGTNTDTQY
TRBJ2-2 NA TRBV11-3 TRBD1 ASSGGQGNTGELF
TRBJ2-7 NA TRBV27 TRBD1 ASSPPETGSSYEQY
TRBJ2-1 NA TRBV6-5 TRBD2 ASSASGIYEQF
TRBJ2-3 NA TRBV27 NA ASSLVVSTDTQY
TRBJ2-1 NA TRBV19 TRBD2 ASSLGLAGQGEQF
TRBJ2-7 NA TRBV6-1 NA ASSESWREGVYEQY
TRBJ1-4 once TRBV28 NA ASSPNGAGRSTNEKLF
TRBJ1-1 NA TRBV10-1 NA ASSEPGQTEAF
TRBJ1-1 NA TRBV5-1 TRBD1 ASSLQGVEAF
TRBJ2-5 NA TRBV10-3 TRBD2 RPGRLAGVQETQY
TRBJ2-1 NA TRBV7-2 NA ASSPIRVSYEQF
TRBJ1-2 medium-sized TRBV6-1 NA ASSEEYVDYGYT
TRBJ2-1 NA TRBV7-2 NA ASSLERPNEQF
TRBJ2-7 NA TRBV18 TRBD1 ASSRDRDYEQY
TRBJ2-1 NA TRBV11-2 TRBD2 ASSLSGGRDAEQF
TRBJ2-7 NA TRBV5-4 NA ASSPSRSLIYEQY
TRBJ2-7 NA TRBV19 TRBD2 ASSMFLAGAYEQY
TRBJ1-4 NA TRBV13 NA ASQGVNEKLF
TRBJ2-2 NA TRBV19 NA ASSIDPGAGELF
TRBJ2-1 NA TRBV6-6 NA ASSYGDNEQF
TRBJ2-2 NA TRBV19 NA ASSIDLGIGELF
TRBJ1-1 NA TRBV7-9 NA ASSLVAEMKGAF
TRBJ2-7 NA TRBV6-1 TRBD1 ASSEPGTGSYEQY
TRBJ2-7 NA TRBV11-1 NA ASRYSLLSSYEQY
TRBJ2-7 NA TRBV4-3 TRBD1 ASSQETTGGEQY
TRBJ2-1 NA TRBV7-3 NA ASSLGQGNNEQF
TRBJ1-2 NA TRBV7-9 NA ASSLSNNYGYT
TRBJ2-7 once TRBV11-1 NA ASSLGLQGEQY
TRBJ2-7 NA TRBV6-5 NA ASSLQGTYEQY
TRBJ2-1 NA TRBV7-2 NA ASEVDRWTNEQF
TRBJ2-1 NA TRBV7-3 NA ASSLRLGETRGEQF
TRBJ2-3 NA TRBV27 NA ASSTGVLALTDTQY
TRBJ2-2 NA TRBV10-1 NA ASSESGELF
TRBJ2-7 NA TRBV27 TRBD1 ASSLFQGDPREQY
TRBJ2-1 NA TRBV28 NA ASSLSPNEQF
TRBJ2-5 NA TRBV7-3 TRBD1 ASSSTGSSGETQY
TRBJ1-5 NA TRBV28 NA ASSLSPPLDEH
TRBJ2-2 NA TRBV21-1 NA ASSNPRASNTGELF
TRBJ1-1 NA TRBV21-1 NA ASSKREGDTEAF
TRBJ1-2 NA TRBV9 NA ASSVMQGLHGYT
TRBJ1-4 NA TRBV5-6 NA ASSLYGVTNEKLF
TRBJ2-7 NA TRBV11-1 TRBD2 ASTNSTGGPWEQY
TRBJ1-1 NA TRBV23-1 NA ASSQPPVSEAF
TRBJ2-7 NA TRBV4-2 TRBD1 ASSRAQGAGEQY
TRBJ2-3 NA TRBV5-1 NA ASSGDRTNTDTQY